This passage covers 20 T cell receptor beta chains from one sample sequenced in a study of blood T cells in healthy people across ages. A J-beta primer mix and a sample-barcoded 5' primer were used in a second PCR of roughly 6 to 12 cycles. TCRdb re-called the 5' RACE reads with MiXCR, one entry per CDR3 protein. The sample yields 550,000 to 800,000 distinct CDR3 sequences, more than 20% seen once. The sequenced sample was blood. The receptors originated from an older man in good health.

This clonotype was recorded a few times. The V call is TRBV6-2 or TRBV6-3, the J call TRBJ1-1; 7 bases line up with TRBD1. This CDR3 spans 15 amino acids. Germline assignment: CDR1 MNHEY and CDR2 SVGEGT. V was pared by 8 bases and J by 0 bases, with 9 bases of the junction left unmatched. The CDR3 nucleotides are TGTGCCAGCGGTTCGGACAGGTTCATGAACACTGAAGCTTTCTTT. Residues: CASGSDRFMNTEAFF.

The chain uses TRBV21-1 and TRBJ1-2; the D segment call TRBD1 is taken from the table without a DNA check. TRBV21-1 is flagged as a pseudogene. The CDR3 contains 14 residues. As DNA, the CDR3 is TGTGCCAGCAGCAACGGGACCTCACGGAGGGGCTACACCTTC. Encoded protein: CASSNGTSRRGYTF.

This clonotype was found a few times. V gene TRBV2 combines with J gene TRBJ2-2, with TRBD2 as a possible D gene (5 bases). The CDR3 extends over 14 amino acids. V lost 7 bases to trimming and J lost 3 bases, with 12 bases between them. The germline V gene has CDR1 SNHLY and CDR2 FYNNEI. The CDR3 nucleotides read TGTGCCAGCAAGGGTAGCGCCGACACCGGGGAGCTGTTTTTT. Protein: CASKGSADTGELFF.

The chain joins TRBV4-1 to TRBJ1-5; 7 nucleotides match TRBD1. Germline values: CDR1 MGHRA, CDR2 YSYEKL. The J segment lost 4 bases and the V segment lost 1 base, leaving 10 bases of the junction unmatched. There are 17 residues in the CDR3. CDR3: CASSQVGGRGPNQPQHF. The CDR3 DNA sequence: TGCGCCAGCAGCCAAGTGGGCGGAAGGGGGCCGAATCAGCCCCAGCATTTT.

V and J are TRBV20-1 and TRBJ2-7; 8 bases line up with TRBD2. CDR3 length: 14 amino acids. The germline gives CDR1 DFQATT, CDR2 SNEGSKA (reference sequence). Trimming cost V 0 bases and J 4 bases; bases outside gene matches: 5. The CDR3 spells CSAREAGVGYEQYF. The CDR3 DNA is TGCAGTGCTAGAGAAGCGGGAGTAGGTTACGAGCAGTACTTC.

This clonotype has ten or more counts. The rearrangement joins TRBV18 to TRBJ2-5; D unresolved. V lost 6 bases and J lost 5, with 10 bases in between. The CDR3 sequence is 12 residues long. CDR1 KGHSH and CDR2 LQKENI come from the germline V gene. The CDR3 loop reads CASSPPSETQYF. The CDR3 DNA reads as TGTGCCAGCTCTCCTCCCTCCGAGACCCAGTACTTC.

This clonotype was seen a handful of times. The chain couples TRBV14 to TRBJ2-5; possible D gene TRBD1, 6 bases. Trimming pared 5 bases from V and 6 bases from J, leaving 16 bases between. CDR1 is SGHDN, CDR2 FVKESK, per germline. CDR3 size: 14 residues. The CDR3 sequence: CASSAYSGDKTQYF. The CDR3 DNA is TGTGCCAGCAGCGCGTATTCAGGGGACAAGACCCAGTACTTC.

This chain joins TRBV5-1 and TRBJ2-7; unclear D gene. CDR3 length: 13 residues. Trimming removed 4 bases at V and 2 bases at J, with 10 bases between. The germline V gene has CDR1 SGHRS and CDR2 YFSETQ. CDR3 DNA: TGCGCCAGCAGCGCCCAGTCCACCTACGAGCAGTACTTC. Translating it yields CASSAQSTYEQYF.

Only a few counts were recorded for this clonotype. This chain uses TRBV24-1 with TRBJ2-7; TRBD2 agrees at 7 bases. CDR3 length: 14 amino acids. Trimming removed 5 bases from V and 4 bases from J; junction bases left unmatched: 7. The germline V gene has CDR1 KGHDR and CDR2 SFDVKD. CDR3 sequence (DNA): TGTGCCACCAGTGCTAGCGGTGCCTTTTACGAGCAGTACTTC. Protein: CATSASGAFYEQYF.

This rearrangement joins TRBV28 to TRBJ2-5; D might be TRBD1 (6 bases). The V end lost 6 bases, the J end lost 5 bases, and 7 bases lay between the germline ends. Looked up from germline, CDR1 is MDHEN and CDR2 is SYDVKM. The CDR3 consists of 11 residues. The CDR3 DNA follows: TGTGCCAGCAGACAGGGTGAGACCCAGTACTTC. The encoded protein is CASRQGETQYF.

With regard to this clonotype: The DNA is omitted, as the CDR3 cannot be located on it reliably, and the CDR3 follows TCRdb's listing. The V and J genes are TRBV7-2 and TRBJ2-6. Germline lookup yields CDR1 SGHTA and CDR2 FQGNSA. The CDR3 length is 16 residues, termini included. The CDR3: CASSFGLGSGANVLTF.

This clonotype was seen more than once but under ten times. For the CDR3, the DNA is TGTGCCAGCAGTTCGACTAGCGGGAGTGTTGGGTCCTACAATGAGCAGTTCTTC. The encoded protein is CASSSTSGSVGSYNEQFF. The chain is built from TRBV27 and TRBJ2-1; the match to TRBD2 covers 12 bases. The CDR3 is 18 amino acids. V trimming: 4 bases; J trimming: 1 base; junction bases outside the gene matches: 8. CDR1 and CDR2 (germline): MNHEY, SMNVEV (reference sequence).

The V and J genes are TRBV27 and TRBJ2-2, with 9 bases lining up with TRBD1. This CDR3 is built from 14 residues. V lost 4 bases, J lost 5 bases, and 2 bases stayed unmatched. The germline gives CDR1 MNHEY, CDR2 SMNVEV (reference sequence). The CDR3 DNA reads TGTGCCAGCAGTTACGACAGGGGGACCGGGGAGCTGTTTTTT. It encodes CASSYDRGTGELFF.

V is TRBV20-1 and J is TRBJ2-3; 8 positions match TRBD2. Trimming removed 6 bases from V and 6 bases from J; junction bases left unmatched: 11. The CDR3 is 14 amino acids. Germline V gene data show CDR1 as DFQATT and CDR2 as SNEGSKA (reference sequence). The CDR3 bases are TGCAGTGCACCGGGACTAGGAGTCACGGATACGCAGTATTTT. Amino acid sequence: CSAPGLGVTDTQYF.

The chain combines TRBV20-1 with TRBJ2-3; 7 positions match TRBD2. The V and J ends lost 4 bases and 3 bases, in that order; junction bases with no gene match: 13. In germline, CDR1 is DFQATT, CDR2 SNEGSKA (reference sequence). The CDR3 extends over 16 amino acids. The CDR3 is CSANGPREGRTDTQYF. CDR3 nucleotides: TGCAGTGCTAATGGGCCTAGGGAGGGCAGAACAGATACGCAGTATTTT.

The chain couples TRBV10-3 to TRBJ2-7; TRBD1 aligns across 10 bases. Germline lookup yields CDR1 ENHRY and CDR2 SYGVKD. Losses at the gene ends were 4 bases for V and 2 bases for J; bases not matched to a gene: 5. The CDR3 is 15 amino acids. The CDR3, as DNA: TGTGCCATCAGTGGACGGGACAGGGGTACCTACGAGCAGTACTTC. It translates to CAISGRDRGTYEQYF.

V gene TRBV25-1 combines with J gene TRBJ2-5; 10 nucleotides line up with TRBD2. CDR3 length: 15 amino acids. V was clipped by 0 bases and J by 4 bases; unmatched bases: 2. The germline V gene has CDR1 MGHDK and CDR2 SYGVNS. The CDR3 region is CASSEYLAGVETQYF. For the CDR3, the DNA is TGTGCCAGCAGTGAATACCTAGCGGGAGTAGAGACCCAGTACTTC. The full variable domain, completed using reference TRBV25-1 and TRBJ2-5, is EADIYQTPRYLVIGTGKKITLECSQTMGHDKMYWYQQDPGMELHLIHYSYGVNSTEKGDLSSESTVSRIRTEHFPLTLESARPSHTSQYLCASSEYLAGVETQYFGPGTRLLVL.

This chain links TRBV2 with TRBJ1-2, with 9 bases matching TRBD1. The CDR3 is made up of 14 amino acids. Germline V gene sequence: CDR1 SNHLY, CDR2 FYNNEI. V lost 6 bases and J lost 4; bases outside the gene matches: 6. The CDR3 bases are TGTGCCAGCAGGCGGGACAGGGAATCCTATGGCTACACCTTC. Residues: CASRRDRESYGYTF.

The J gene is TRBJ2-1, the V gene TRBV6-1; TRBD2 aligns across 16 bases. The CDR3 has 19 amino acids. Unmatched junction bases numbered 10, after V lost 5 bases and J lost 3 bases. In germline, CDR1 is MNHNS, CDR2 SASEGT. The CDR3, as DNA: TGTGCCAGCAGTCGAACCGGGACTAGCGGGAGGGCCCTCTACAATGAGCAGTTCTTC. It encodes CASSRTGTSGRALYNEQFF.

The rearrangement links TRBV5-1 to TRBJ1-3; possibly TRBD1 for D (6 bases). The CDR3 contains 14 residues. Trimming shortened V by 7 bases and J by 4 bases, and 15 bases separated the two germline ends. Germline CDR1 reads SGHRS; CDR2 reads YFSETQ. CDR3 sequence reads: CASGTGSGGNTIYF. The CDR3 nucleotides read TGCGCCAGCGGAACAGGGAGTGGAGGAAACACCATATATTTT. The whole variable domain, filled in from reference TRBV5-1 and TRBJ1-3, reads KAGVTQTPRYLIKTRGQQVTLSCSPISGHRSVSWYQQTPGQGLQFLFEYFSETQRNKGNFPGRFSGRQFSNSRSEMNVSTLELGDSALYLCASGTGSGGNTIYFGEGSWLTVV.